These 4 T cell receptor beta chains originate from one sample sequenced in a study of CD8+ T cells in alopecia areata. RNA, once extracted, was reverse transcribed into cDNA for use as the sequencing template. Clones were read by immunoSEQ multiplex PCR, and TCRdb kept only the in-frame ones, dropping some. The sample yields around 120,000 clones, around 58% seen once. Noted treatment: oral pan-JAK inhibitor, 5-10 mg twice daily. Sequences were derived from CD8+ T cells sorted from blood, sampled at week 4, from a patient treated with tofacitinib. The source of these receptors is a human donor with alopecia areata.

This clone has a handful of counts. The rearrangement joins TRBV13 to TRBJ1-5; D not resolved. Per germline, CDR1 PRHDT and CDR2 FYEKMQ (reference sequence). V was trimmed by 3 bases and J by 0 bases, leaving 6 bases between them. This CDR3 comprises 14 residues. The CDR3 region is CASSLHGSNQPQHF. The CDR3, as DNA: TGTGCCAGCAGCTTGCACGGTAGCAATCAGCCCCAGCATTTT.

This clone was observed a handful of times. The CDR3 is CASSQGGQLAKNIQYF. The CDR3 DNA follows: TGCGCCAGCAGCCAAGGTGGACAGTTAGCCAAAAACATTCAGTACTTC. The chain links TRBV4-3 to TRBJ2-4; weak D call: TRBD1 (6 bases). V lost 1 base and J 0 bases, leaving 10 bases between the germline ends. Germline CDR1 and CDR2: LGHNA and YSLEER. The CDR3 has 16 residues.

V is TRBV27 and J is TRBJ2-7; D remains unclear. Trimming stripped 1 base from V and 2 bases from J, with 18 bases between. This CDR3 has 17 amino acids. Germline V gives CDR1 MNHEY, CDR2 SMNVEV (reference sequence). CDR3 in amino acids: CASSLLNPSHVAYEQYF. As DNA, the CDR3 is TGTGCCAGCAGTTTATTGAACCCTTCGCACGTGGCCTACGAGCAGTACTTC.

The chain has TRBV5-1 and TRBJ1-5; D is perhaps TRBD1 (6 bases). V was cut by 7 bases and J by 5 bases, with 22 bases left in between. The germline V gene has CDR1 SGHRS and CDR2 YFSETQ. The CDR3 contains 16 residues. CDR3 residues: CASRLSPGGMDQPQHF. CDR3 coding DNA: TGCGCCAGCCGCCTAAGCCCGGGGGGCATGGATCAGCCCCAGCATTTT.